A single sample gave rise to the 8 T cell receptor beta chains below, sequenced in a study of blood T cell repertoires in COVID-19. Assay used: immunoSEQ multiplex PCR; TCRdb lists only in-frame clones, some missing. The table lists some 140,000 clones, more than 75% of them singletons. Sequencing was carried out using peripheral blood. These TCRs come from an elderly man with acute or convalescent COVID-19.

The chain links TRBV4-3 to TRBJ1-4; tentatively, D is TRBD1 (5 bases). Germline V gene lookup returns CDR1 LGHNA and CDR2 YSLEER. This CDR3 is 15 amino acids long. The V end lost 1 base, the J end lost 6 bases, and 12 bases lay between the germline ends. The CDR3 nucleotides are TGCGCCAGCAGCCAAGCGACAGCGGGTCATGAAAAACTGTTTTTT. Residues: CASSQATAGHEKLFF.

This clone was detected once. This chain joins TRBV7-9 and TRBJ2-7; 7 bases are shared with TRBD1. CDR1 SEHNR and CDR2 FQNEAQ come from the germline V gene (reference sequence). The CDR3 is 14 residues long. The junction had 5 bases not matched to a gene; V was cut back by 1 base and J by 5 bases. DNA for the CDR3: TGTGCCAGCAGCTTAGGACAGGGAAACGACGAGCAGTACTTC. It specifies CASSLGQGNDEQYF.

This clone was detected once. The rearrangement joins TRBV18 to TRBJ1-5; D might be TRBD1 (5 bases). Germline-derived CDR1 and CDR2 are KGHSH and LQKENI. Trimming shortened V by 6 bases and J by 2 bases, and 17 bases separated the two germline ends. This CDR3 region has 16 residues. The CDR3 nucleotides read TGTGCCAGCTCTCTTGCACAGGTGGTGGGCAATCAGCCCCAGCATTTT. Residues: CASSLAQVVGNQPQHF. Full variable domain (outside the CDR3, taken from reference TRBV18 and TRBJ1-5): NAGVMQNPRHLVRRRGQEARLRCSPMKGHSHVYWYRQLPEEGLKFMVYLQKENIIDESGMPKERFSAEFPKEGPSILRIQQVVRGDSAAYFCASSLAQVVGNQPQHFGDGTRLSIL.

This clone was detected only once. V gene TRBV7-2 combines with J gene TRBJ2-7, with 7 positions matching TRBD2. Germline V lookup: CDR1 SGHTA, CDR2 FQGNSA. The CDR3 loop spans 14 amino acids. V dropped 3 bases and J dropped 4; count of bases not matched to a gene: 6. This CDR3 is CASSLSGAVYEQYF. The CDR3 nucleotides read TGTGCCAGCAGCTTGAGCGGGGCCGTATACGAGCAGTACTTC.

The chain employs TRBV25-1 and TRBJ2-7; 10 bases are shared with TRBD2. Germline CDR1 is MGHDK and CDR2 is SYGVNS. This CDR3 comprises 16 residues. V lost 3 bases to trimming and J lost 2 bases; unmatched junction nucleotides: 7. Here the CDR3 reads CASSDYERGGTYEQYF. The CDR3 coding sequence is TGTGCCAGCAGTGACTACGAGCGGGGGGGAACCTACGAGCAGTACTTC.

The rearrangement uses TRBV29-1 and TRBJ1-1; D unresolved. V was pared by 3 bases and J by 2 bases, with 7 bases between. Germline lookup yields CDR1 SQVTM and CDR2 ANQGSEA. The CDR3 has 12 residues. CDR3 DNA sequence: TGCAGCGTTGAGCCAAGCAACACTGAAGCTTTCTTT. Encoded protein: CSVEPSNTEAFF.

The chain recombines TRBV10-3 with TRBJ1-1; no clear D. CDR3 length equals 12 residues. The V and J ends lost 2 bases and 8 bases respectively, with 9 bases between them. Germline assignment: CDR1 ENHRY and CDR2 SYGVKD. The CDR3 nucleotides are TGTGCCATCAGTGAGGGAGCGGTGGAAGCTTTCTTT. This codes for CAISEGAVEAFF.

The V gene is TRBV6-2 or TRBV6-3, the J gene TRBJ1-4; possibly TRBD1 for D (5 bases). The CDR3 totals 14 residues. V gave up 0 bases and J gave up 6 bases, with 8 bases separating them. The germline gives CDR1 MNHEY, CDR2 SVGEGT. CDR3 in amino acids: CASSYSATDEKLFF. CDR3 DNA: TGTGCCAGCAGTTACTCGGCGACAGATGAAAAACTGTTTTTT.